Listed below are T cell receptor beta chains from one sample, sequenced in a study of shared clonotypes between healthy human individuals. Sequenced by immunoSEQ multiplex PCR; TCRdb stores in-frame clones only, minus some. The data show millions of clones, 93% seen once. Sequences were obtained from naive CD4+ T cells from PBMCs. Receptor source: a man between 18 and 35 years old in good health. Some clones in this sample may be carry-over from other donors' samples. CDR3s include the opening cysteine and the closing phenylalanine or tryptophan. Fields, in order: V gene, clone size, D gene, J gene, CDR3 protein, CDR3 DNA. A D gene is named only where the DNA matches it firmly. A clone size is listed for some rows: how often the clone was seen (once, few, many), or a class if it is expanded.

TRBV15	.	.	TRBJ1-5	CATSRDSQPQHF	TGTGCCACCAGCAGAGACAGCCAGCCCCAGCATTTT
TRBV6-1	.	.	TRBJ2-1	CASSDTGGPSYNEQFF	TGTGCCAGCAGTGATACCGGCGGCCCATCCTACAATGAGCAGTTCTTC
TRBV9	.	TRBD1	TRBJ1-2	CASSGMGQGYGYTF	TGTGCCAGCAGCGGAATGGGACAGGGCTATGGCTACACCTTC
TRBV7-3	once	.	TRBJ2-7	CASSLQDGPYEQYF	TGTGCCAGCAGCTTACAGGACGGCCCCTACGAGCAGTACTTC
TRBV29-1	.	TRBD2	TRBJ2-3	CSVQWRGRSTDTQYF	TGCAGCGTTCAGTGGCGGGGGAGGAGCACAGATACGCAGTATTTT
TRBV5-1	.	.	TRBJ1-1	CASSPATGGTEAFF	TGCGCCAGCAGCCCAGCGACGGGGGGCACTGAAGCTTTCTTT
TRBV6-5	.	.	TRBJ2-7	CASTGSQGREQYF	TGTGCCAGCACCGGCTCACAGGGACGCGAGCAGTACTTC
TRBV11-1	.	TRBD1	TRBJ2-1	CASSRLQGLLYNEQFF	TGTGCCAGCAGTAGACTACAGGGGCTTTTATACAATGAGCAGTTCTTC
TRBV28	.	.	TRBJ2-7	CASSPHGSSSYEQYF	TGTGCCAGCAGCCCACACGGCAGCTCCTCCTACGAGCAGTACTTC
TRBV5-6	.	.	TRBJ1-5	CASSPRGEPQHF	TGTGCCAGCAGCCCCCGTGGGGAGCCCCAGCATTTT
TRBV28	.	.	TRBJ2-2	CASSLRNDYSNTGELFF	TGTGCCAGCAGTTTAAGAAACGACTACTCGAACACCGGGGAGCTGTTTTTT
TRBV4-3	.	.	TRBJ2-1	CASSYYNEQFF	TGCGCCAGCAGCTACTACAATGAGCAGTTCTTC
TRBV5-8	.	.	TRBJ2-2	CASSPWTAPTGELFF	TGTGCCAGCAGCCCCTGGACTGCCCCAACCGGGGAGCTGTTTTTT
TRBV6-4	.	.	TRBJ2-3	CASRGAAGDTQYF	TGTGCCAGCAGAGGTGCGGCAGGAGATACGCAGTATTTT
TRBV5-1	.	TRBD1	TRBJ2-7	CASSEGQGPHEQYF	TGCGCCAGCAGCGAGGGACAGGGTCCGCACGAGCAGTACTTC
TRBV9	.	.	TRBJ2-2	CASSVAEVRGELFF	TGTGCCAGCAGCGTAGCCGAAGTACGAGGGGAGCTGTTTTTT
TRBV6-1	.	.	TRBJ2-7	CASSEPAVYEQYF	TGTGCCAGCAGTGAACCTGCGGTCTACGAGCAGTACTTC
TRBV9	.	.	TRBJ2-2	CASSPRGGTYTGELFF	TGTGCCAGCAGCCCCAGAGGCGGGACGTACACCGGGGAGCTGTTTTTT
TRBV6-5	.	TRBD1	TRBJ1-5	CASSYDRDQPQHF	TGTGCCAGCAGTTATGACAGGGATCAGCCCCAGCATTTT
TRBV4-1	.	.	TRBJ1-1	CASSQEKVAFF	TGCGCCAGCAGCCAAGAAAAGGTCGCTTTCTTT
TRBV28	.	.	TRBJ2-1	CASSFRREVHNEQFF	TGTGCCAGCAGTTTCCGGAGAGAGGTCCACAATGAGCAGTTCTTC
TRBV2	once	.	TRBJ1-1	CASSESVAANTEAFF	TGTGCCAGCAGTGAGTCCGTGGCGGCGAACACTGAAGCTTTCTTT
TRBV28	.	.	TRBJ1-5	CASSPSDGNQPQHF	TGTGCCAGCAGTCCCTCCGATGGCAATCAGCCCCAGCATTTT
TRBV28	.	.	TRBJ2-3	CASSSRERGTDTQYF	TGTGCCAGCAGTTCCCGGGAGCGGGGCACAGATACGCAGTATTTT
TRBV7-8	.	.	TRBJ1-3	CASSRTTTSGNTIYF	TGTGCCAGCAGCCGAACTACGACCTCTGGAAACACCATATATTTT
TRBV27	.	.	TRBJ2-7	CASSWHTSYEQYF	TGTGCCAGCAGTTGGCACACCTCCTACGAGCAGTACTTC
TRBV9	once	TRBD1	TRBJ1-2	CASSPRTGDGYTF	TGTGCCAGCAGCCCCAGGACAGGGGACGGCTACACCTTC
TRBV6-6	once	TRBD1	TRBJ1-2	CASSYTTGFSYGYTF	TGTGCCAGCAGTTACACGACAGGGTTTTCCTATGGCTACACCTTC
TRBV7-8	.	.	TRBJ2-5	CASSLGIQAKQETQYF	TGTGCCAGCAGCTTAGGAATACAGGCGAAACAAGAGACCCAGTACTTC
TRBV18	.	.	TRBJ2-2	CASSLIQGTGELFF	TGTGCCAGCTCACTTATACAGGGAACCGGGGAGCTGTTTTTT
TRBV30	.	.	TRBJ2-7	CAWRGQFYEQYF	TGTGCCTGGAGAGGTCAGTTCTACGAGCAGTACTTC
TRBV28	.	.	TRBJ1-1	CASRGSGRGSEAFF	TGTGCCAGCAGAGGGAGTGGTAGGGGTTCTGAAGCTTTCTTT
TRBV18	.	.	TRBJ2-1	CASTPRARDEQFF	TGTGCCAGCACACCTAGGGCAAGGGATGAGCAGTTCTTC
TRBV6-1	.	.	TRBJ2-1	CASSIVGDEQFF	TGTGCCAGCAGCATAGTGGGCGATGAGCAGTTCTTC
TRBV20-1	.	.	TRBJ2-2	CSASSTGELFF	TGCAGTGCTAGCAGCACCGGGGAGCTGTTTTTT
TRBV18	.	.	TRBJ1-5	CASSPLQPGVSNQPQHF	TGTGCCAGCTCACCGCTTCAGCCCGGGGTAAGCAATCAGCCCCAGCATTTT
TRBV7-2	.	.	TRBJ2-5	CASSSDPRETQYF	TGTGCCAGCAGCTCGGACCCACGGGAGACCCAGTACTTC
TRBV18	.	.	TRBJ2-3	CASSPVTLTDTQYF	TGTGCCAGCTCACCCGTAACCCTCACAGATACGCAGTATTTT
TRBV15	.	.	TRBJ1-3	CATSRDTISGNTIYF	TGTGCCACCAGCAGAGATACGATCTCTGGAAACACCATATATTTT
TRBV20-1	.	.	TRBJ2-1	CSAPGGVEQFF	TGCAGTGCCCCCGGCGGGGTAGAGCAGTTCTTC
TRBV29-1	.	TRBD1	TRBJ2-3	CSAQGQVSTDTQYF	TGCAGCGCCCAGGGACAGGTTAGCACAGATACGCAGTATTTT
TRBV2	few	.	TRBJ1-1	CATQEGLNTEAFF	TGTGCCACCCAAGAGGGCTTGAACACTGAAGCTTTCTTT
TRBV27	.	TRBD1	TRBJ2-7	CASSSTGIEQYF	TGTGCCAGCAGTTCGACAGGGATCGAGCAGTACTTC
TRBV6-5	once	.	TRBJ1-4	CASSFDQWNEKLFF	TGTGCCAGCAGCTTCGACCAATGGAATGAAAAACTGTTTTTT
TRBV2	.	.	TRBJ1-3	CASSVSGAVSGNTIYF	TGTGCCAGCAGTGTGTCCGGGGCCGTCTCTGGAAACACCATATATTTT
TRBV28	.	.	TRBJ2-5	CASRQKEETQYF	TGTGCCAGCAGGCAAAAAGAAGAGACCCAGTACTTC